This TCR beta chain was observed in a study of OX40 agonist ivuxolimab in advanced cancers. Clones were sequenced by immunoSEQ multiplex PCR, and TCRdb holds only the in-frame ones, with some missing. Seen here are 60,000 to 80,000 clones, around 90% observed once, and the top ten hold 0.44%. This clone was counted once. Its antigen is undetermined. Overall study findings and caveats: Partial responders at 0.1-3.0 mg/kg showed near-lowest clonal expansion.

The receptor was isolated from an adult with an advanced solid tumor such as melanoma, head and neck, liver or kidney cancer. Source: CD4+ or CD8+ T cells sorted from blood, taken in a trial of the OX40 agonist ivuxolimab.

The DNA of the CDR3 is TGTGCCAGCAGCTCGACCGGGACAGGGTTCACTGAAGCTTTCTTT. Its protein product is CASSSTGTGFTEAFF. V is TRBV7-8 and J is TRBJ1-1; 9 nucleotides agree with TRBD1. The J segment lost 4 bases and the V segment lost 4 bases, leaving 7 bases of the junction unmatched. This CDR3 region has 15 residues. Germline V lookup: CDR1 SGHVS, CDR2 FQNEAQ.